Listed here is a single T cell receptor (beta chain). All trial patients relapsed after autologous stem cell transplantation. This specimen comes from a study of PD-1 blockade in classical Hodgkin lymphoma. Produced via immunoSEQ multiplex PCR; TCRdb's table is partial and in-frame only. The sample carries over 45,000 clones, around 73% recorded once. The CDR3 runs to 16 residues. From germline, CDR1 is LNHNV and CDR2 YYDKDF (reference sequence). Trimming cost V 0 bases and J 6 bases; bases outside gene matches: 10. The rearrangement uses TRBV15 and TRBJ1-2, with 7 bases fitting TRBD1. Sequencing used peripheral blood mononuclear cells (PBMCs), obtained before the second cycle of nivolumab. This sequence was found in a human donor with classical Hodgkin lymphoma. In nucleotides, the CDR3 is TGTGCCACCAGCAGAGATCATCTGGAAACAGGGGATGGCTACACCTTC. It specifies CATSRDHLETGDGYTF. Full variable domain (rest looked up from reference TRBV15 and TRBJ1-2): DAMVIQNPRYQVTQFGKPVTLSCSQTLNHNVMYWYQQKSSQAPKLLFHYYDKDFNNEADTPDNFQSRRPNTSFCFLDIRSPGLGDTAMYLCATSRDHLETGDGYTFGSGTRLTVV.